The 5 T cell receptor beta chains presented below share a single source sample, sequenced in a study of T cells in women clearing cervical HPV infection. Generated by immunoSEQ multiplex PCR, the TCRdb table keeps only in-frame clones and is missing some. This sample's table has more than 15,000 clones. The source material was blood buffy coat. Source of these receptors: a woman aged 18-69 years with a cervical HPV16 infection that either progressed to CIN3+ or cleared (not recorded which).

Turning to this clone: The CDR3 is cut off 3 residues early in the read; its end comes from the germline J gene. The chain is built from TRBV29-1 and TRBJ1-2, with 10 bases lining up with TRBD1. From germline, CDR1 is SQVTM and CDR2 ANQGSEA. The CDR3 runs to 16 residues. V shed 3 bases, J shed 5 bases, and the junction held 12 bases outside the gene matches. The CDR3 DNA, read in part, is TGCAGCGTTGACCACTCGACAGGGGGCGGGTCTTATGGC. It yields the protein CSVDHSTGGGSYG. The full CDR3 sequence reads CSVDHSTGGGSYGYTF.

Notes on this clone: The DNA ends 3 residues before the CDR3 does, and the rest of the CDR3 is filled in from the germline J gene. The chain is built from TRBV4-1 and TRBJ2-4, with D unclear. There are 15 residues in the CDR3. Germline V gene data show CDR1 as MGHRA and CDR2 as YSYEKL. V was clipped by 0 bases and J by 8 bases, with 14 bases between them. The sequenced CDR3 bases are TGCGCCAGCAGCCAAGAAGGGCATGCTTCGGACATT. It encodes CASSQEGHASDI. The full CDR3 protein reads CASSQEGHASDIQYF.

Regarding this clone: The read terminates 3 residues ahead of where the CDR3 ends, so the germline J gene completes it. The chain is built from TRBV7-6 and TRBJ1-1; TRBD1 matches 7 bases. Germline CDR1 is SGHVS and CDR2 is FNYEAQ. CDR3 size: 16 residues. The V and J ends lost 5 bases and 0 bases, in that order; junction bases with no gene match: 9. The CDR3 sequence: CASSPRTGPMNTEAFF. CDR3 DNA, as far as it was read: TGTGCCAGCAGCCCCCGGACAGGTCCAATGAACACTGAA.

Note on this clone: Read coverage stops 3 residues before the CDR3 terminus; the germline J gene supplies the remainder. The genes are TRBV30 and TRBJ1-4; 9 bases match TRBD1. Germline assignment: CDR1 GTSNPN and CDR2 SVGIG (reference sequence). V lost 1 base, J lost 6 bases, and 3 bases stayed unmatched. This CDR3 spans 14 amino acids. CDR3 DNA (partial): TGTGCCTGGAGTGGAGGACAGGGGTATGAAAAA. Encoded protein: CAWSGGQGYEK. In full, the CDR3 reads CAWSGGQGYEKLFF.

Concerning this clone: The CDR3 goes on 3 residues after the read ends, and that part is filled in from the germline J gene. This chain joins TRBV14 and TRBJ2-7; tentatively, D is TRBD2 (6 bases). Per the germline V gene, CDR1 is SGHDN and CDR2 is FVKESK. CDR3 length: 17 amino acids. V gave up 0 bases and J gave up 0 bases, with 15 bases separating them. CDR3 DNA (partial): TGTGCCAGCAGCCAAGATTGGGCGGGGAGGAGCTCCTACGAG. Amino acid sequence: CASSQDWAGRSSYE. The CDR3, in full, reads CASSQDWAGRSSYEQYF.